This TCR beta chain was identified during a study of shared clonotypes between healthy human individuals (dated by TCRdb to 2020 to 2021). General notes on the study: The cohort included three men and a couple of women between 18 and 49 years of age. To estimate repertoire size and how much clonotype sharing occurs between individuals, the study deeply sequenced the blood TCR repertoires of five healthy adults. Each donor's leukapheresis produced roughly between roughly 0.94 and 9.5 billion PBMCs. To increase sequencing depth and limit assay-specific biases, different laboratories used diverse techniques to prepare libraries and sequence TCR repertoires. Per donor, three plates each were used for CD4 naive and CD4 memory, two for CD8 naive, and one for CD8 memory.

Using the deep immunoSEQ assay, TCR CDR3 regions were amplified from genomic DNA by multiplex PCR. Extracted genomic DNA from each cell subset was distributed evenly across all wells of several immunoSEQ 96-well plates, and each plate was treated as a replicate. For sorted subsets, about 220 ng of genomic DNA, equivalent to around 29,000 T cell genomes, went into each replicate PCR. The purified libraries were quantified using a Qubit 3.0 fluorometer, sized with a Bioanalyzer 2100, and then quantified again using the KAPA Library Quantification kit. Each immunoSEQ 96-well plate was sequenced on its own single-read 150-cycle Illumina NextSeq 550 flow cell. Turning to the authors' computational methods: The immunoSEQ output contained only junctional sequences without quality scores, so filtering could not match that applied to full-length reads. Sequences were annotated with PyIR, a Python wrapper for IgBLAST v1.9, and V/J genes and CDR3 were assigned using IMGT germline references. Any read was removed if the V/J assignment was weak (E-value above 1e-6), the CDR3 was missing, or the read contained stop codons, out-of-frame junctions, or ambiguous translated residues. A V3J clonotype was defined by an identical inferred V gene, J gene, and CDR3 amino acid sequence. To compute the percentage overlap between repertoires, the number of shared unique clonotypes was divided by the size of the smaller repertoire. RTK rarefaction, the Chao1 estimator, and Recon v2.1 estimates of unobserved clonotypes were used to assess repertoire richness. Generation probabilities for all TCRbeta clonotypes obtained by the gDNA method from a handful of donors were computed using OLGA. Held by TCRdb, this immuneACCESS table contains in-frame sequences only and omits some clones. Under half of the omission traces to an unresolved V gene where checked; the cause of the rest is unknown. V, J and clone size were drawn from that table, and D and trimming were deduced from the DNA. The sample table holds over 800,000 clones, of which 90% to 95% were seen once. 24% of the sample is held by the ten biggest clonotypes.

As regards this clone: This receptor's antigen is unknown. Base qualities were left out, and no much larger clone turns up one base away. Distinct nucleotide sequences in the sample also encode this CDR3.

General conclusions and limits of the study: Sampling was restricted to blood, and TCR repertoires in tissue are likely to differ from TCR repertoires in blood. Larger estimated clonotype richness was generally found for naive subsets than for memory subsets. Pairwise subsampling led to the expectation that sequencing depth would affect the degree of clonotype sharing among donors. Clonotypes shared by all four sorted-subset donors showed higher generation probabilities than non-shared clonotypes. Even with the large sequencing depth, rarefaction of the sorted-subset datasets indicated that sequencing was incomplete. Because the study included only a small number of donors, the genetic and exposure-history diversity represented was limited. Around 5.4% of naive CD4, 3.5% of naive CD8, about 2.5% of memory CD4, and more than 0.35% of memory CD8 clonotypes were shared across a few donors.

For the CD8 naive samples, CD45RO-negative cells were positively selected for CCR7, yielding a CD45RA+CCR7+ population from which TemRA cells were excluded. Donors were healthy HIV-negative adults with no recently reported acute infections or vaccinations. Every donor was a Caucasian adult living in Nashville, Tennessee, USA. After blood collection by leukapheresis, PBMCs were isolated using Ficoll-Histopaque density gradient centrifugation and then cryopreserved in the vapor phase of liquid nitrogen. Purity and quantity of every magnetically sorted T cell population were checked by analytical flow cytometry. Genomic DNA was isolated from every sorted fraction and measured by UV absorbance on a Nanodrop 2000c. Measured from the cysteine to the phenylalanine, the CDR3 is 13 residues long. The read is trimmed to its CDR3 DNA, 39 bases read in frame from base 1. CDR1 and CDR2 are drawn from the germline V gene (reference sequence): MNHEY, SMNVEV. The trim is 2 bases for V and 1 base for J, with a gap of 5 bases between the germline ends.

The sample was naive CD8+ T cells sorted from blood. The cell subset or site label for this specimen denotes: CD45RA+CCR7+. The clonotype comes from a man aged 25 to 45 in good health. The V gene is TRBV27 and the J gene is TRBJ1-1; too little of a D gene remains to name it. The CDR3 sequence is CASSLQGNTEAFF. The DNA is as follows: TGTGCCAGCAGTTTACAAGGGAACACTGAAGCTTTCTTT.